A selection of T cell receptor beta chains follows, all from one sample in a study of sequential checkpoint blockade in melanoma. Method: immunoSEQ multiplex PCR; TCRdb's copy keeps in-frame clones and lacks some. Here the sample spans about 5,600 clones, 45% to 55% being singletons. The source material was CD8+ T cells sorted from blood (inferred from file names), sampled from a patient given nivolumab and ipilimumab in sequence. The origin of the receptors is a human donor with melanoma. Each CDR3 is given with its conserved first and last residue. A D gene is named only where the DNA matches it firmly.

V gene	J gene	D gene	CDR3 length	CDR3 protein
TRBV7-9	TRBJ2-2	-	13	CASKRESSGELFF
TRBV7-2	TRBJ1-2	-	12	CASQLEPDGYTF
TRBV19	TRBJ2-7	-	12	CASGITDYVQYF
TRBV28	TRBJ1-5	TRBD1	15	CASSSDRVYNQPQHF
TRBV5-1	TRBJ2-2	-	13	CASGRGGTGELFF
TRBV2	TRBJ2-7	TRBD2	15	CASTGILAGEYEQYF
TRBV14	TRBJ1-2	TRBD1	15	CASSLFTTGVDGYTF
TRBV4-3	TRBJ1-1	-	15	CASSQDSGGNTEAFF
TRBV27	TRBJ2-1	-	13	CASSSTTEVLQFF
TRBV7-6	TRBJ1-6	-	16	CASSPSGLMVGSPLHF
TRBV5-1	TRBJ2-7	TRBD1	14	CASSLGTGRYEQYF
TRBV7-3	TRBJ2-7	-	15	CASSLSGTGGYEQYF
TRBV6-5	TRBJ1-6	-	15	CASSWAGRYNSPLHF
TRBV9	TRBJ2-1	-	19	CASSVGPLRGFFSYNEQFF
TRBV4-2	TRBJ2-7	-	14	CASSIVGGAGEQYF
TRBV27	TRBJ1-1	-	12	CASRGRRTEAFF
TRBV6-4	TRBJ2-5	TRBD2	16	CASSARSGGRQETQYF
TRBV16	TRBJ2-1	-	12	CASSWRADEQFF
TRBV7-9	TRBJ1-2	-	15	CASSLVAEANYGYTF
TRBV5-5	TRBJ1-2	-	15	CASSLGEVSPYGYTF
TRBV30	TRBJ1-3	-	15	CATSARGGSVNTIYF
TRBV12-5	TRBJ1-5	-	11	CAGRGRQPQHF
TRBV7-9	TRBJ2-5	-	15	CASSFMEGARETQYF
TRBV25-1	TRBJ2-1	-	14	CASSHRGGYNEQFF
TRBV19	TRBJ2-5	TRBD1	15	CASSIGLGQQETQYF
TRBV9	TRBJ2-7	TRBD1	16	CASSGNPGQGSYEQYF
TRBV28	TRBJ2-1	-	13	CASRLPGVNEQFF
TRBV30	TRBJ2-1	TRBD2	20	CAWSPTGLAGVPNSYNEQFF
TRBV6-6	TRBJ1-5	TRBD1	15	CASSYGTGGKQPQHF
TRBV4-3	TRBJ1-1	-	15	CASSQGPGMNTEAFF
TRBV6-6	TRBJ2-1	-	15	CASSYGGSSYNEQFF
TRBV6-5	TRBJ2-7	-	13	CASWGQGGYEQYF
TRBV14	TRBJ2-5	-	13	CASSQAGLETQYF
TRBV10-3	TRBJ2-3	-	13	CAALGEFTDTQYF
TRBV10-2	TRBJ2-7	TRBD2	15	CASSELGLAGGEQYF
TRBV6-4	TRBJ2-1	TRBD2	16	CASSETGTSGSNEQFF
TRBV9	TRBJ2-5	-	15	CASSVAQGKGETQYF
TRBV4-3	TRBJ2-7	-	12	CASPHRVHEQYF
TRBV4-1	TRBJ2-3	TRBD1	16	CASSQRVGQRTDTQYF
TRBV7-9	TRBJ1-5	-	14	CASSAGGSSQPQHF
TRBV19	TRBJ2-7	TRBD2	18	CASSIWTSGRDSSYEQYF
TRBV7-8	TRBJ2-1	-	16	CASSLIGESSYNEQFF
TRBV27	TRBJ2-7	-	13	CASSPYGGDEQYF
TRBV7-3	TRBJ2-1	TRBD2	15	CASSSSGGAGNEQFF
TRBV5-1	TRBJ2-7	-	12	CASRREYYEQYF
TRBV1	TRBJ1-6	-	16	CTSRHGRGSYNSPLHF
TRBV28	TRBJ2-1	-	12	CASSIQGWEQFF
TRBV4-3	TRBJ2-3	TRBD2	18	CASSQDGSGRGGTDTQYF
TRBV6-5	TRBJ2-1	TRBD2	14	CASSRREGYNEQFF
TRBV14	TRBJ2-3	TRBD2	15	CASSRLAGGAATQYF
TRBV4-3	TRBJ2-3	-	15	CASSQAGSTTDTQYF
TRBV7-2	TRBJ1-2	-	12	CASSERTMSYTF
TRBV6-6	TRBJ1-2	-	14	CASKVTEANYGYTF
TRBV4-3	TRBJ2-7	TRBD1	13	CASSQRTGREQYF
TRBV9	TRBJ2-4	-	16	CASSFPAEGDKNIQYF
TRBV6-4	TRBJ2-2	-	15	CASSDLDLATGELFF